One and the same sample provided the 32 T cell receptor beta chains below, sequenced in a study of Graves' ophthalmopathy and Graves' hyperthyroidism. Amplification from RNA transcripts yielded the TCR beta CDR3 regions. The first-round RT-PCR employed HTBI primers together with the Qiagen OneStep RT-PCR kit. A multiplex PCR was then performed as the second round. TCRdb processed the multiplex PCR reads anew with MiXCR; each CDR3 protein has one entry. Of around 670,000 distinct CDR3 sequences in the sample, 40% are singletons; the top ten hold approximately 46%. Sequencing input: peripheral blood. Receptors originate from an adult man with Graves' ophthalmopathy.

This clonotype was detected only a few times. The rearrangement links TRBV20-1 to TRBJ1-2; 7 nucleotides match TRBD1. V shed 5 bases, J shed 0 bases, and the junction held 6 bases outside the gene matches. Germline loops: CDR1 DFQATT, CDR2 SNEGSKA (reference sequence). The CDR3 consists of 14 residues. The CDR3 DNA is TGCAGTGCTCAAGGGACAGCAACTAACTATGGCTACACCTTC. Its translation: CSAQGTATNYGYTF.

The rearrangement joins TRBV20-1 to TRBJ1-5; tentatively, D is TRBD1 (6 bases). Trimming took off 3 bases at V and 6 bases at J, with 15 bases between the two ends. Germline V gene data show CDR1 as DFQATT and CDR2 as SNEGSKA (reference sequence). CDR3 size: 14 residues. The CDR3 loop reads CSASPSSRGQPQHF. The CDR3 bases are TGCAGTGCTAGTCCCTCGAGCAGGGGTCAGCCCCAGCATTTT.

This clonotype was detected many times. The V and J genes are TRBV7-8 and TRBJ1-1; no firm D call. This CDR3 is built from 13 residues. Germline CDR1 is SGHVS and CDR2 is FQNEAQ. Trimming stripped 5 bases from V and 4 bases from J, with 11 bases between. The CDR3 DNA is TGTGCCAGCAGCGTTACTAGATCCACTGAAGCTTTCTTT. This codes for CASSVTRSTEAFF.

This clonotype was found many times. The CDR3 sequence: CASSRRDTEEYEQYF. CDR3 bases: TGTGCCAGCAGTCGACGGGACACCGAGGAGTACGAGCAGTACTTC. This chain connects TRBV6-5 to TRBJ2-7, with D possibly matching TRBD1 (6 bases). Germline lookup yields CDR1 MNHEY and CDR2 SVGAGI. V lost 5 bases and J 4 bases, leaving 18 bases between the germline ends. This CDR3 contains 15 residues.

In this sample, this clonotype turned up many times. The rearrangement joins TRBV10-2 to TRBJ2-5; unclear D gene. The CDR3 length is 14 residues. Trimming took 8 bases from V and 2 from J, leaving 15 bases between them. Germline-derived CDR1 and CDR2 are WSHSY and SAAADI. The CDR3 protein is CASYLGSGQETQYF. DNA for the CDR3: TGCGCCAGCTATCTGGGAAGTGGGCAAGAGACCCAGTACTTC.

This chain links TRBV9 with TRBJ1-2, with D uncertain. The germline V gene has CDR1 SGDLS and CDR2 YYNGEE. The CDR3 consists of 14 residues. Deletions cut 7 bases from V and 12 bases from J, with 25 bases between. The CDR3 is CASSRVTATSGNTF. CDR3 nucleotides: TGTGCCAGCTCTAGGGTTACAGCAACTTCTGGAAACACCTTC.

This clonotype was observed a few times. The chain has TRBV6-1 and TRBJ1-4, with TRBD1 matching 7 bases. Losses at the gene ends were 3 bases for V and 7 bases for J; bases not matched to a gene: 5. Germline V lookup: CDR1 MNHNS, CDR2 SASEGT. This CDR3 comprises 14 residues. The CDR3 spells CASSETGLSEKLFF. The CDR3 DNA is TGTGCCAGCAGTGAGACAGGGCTCTCTGAAAAACTGTTTTTT.

CDR3 sequence: CASSSTGSTRYTF. DNA for the CDR3: TGTGCCAGTAGCTCGACAGGGTCGACGCGCTACACCTTC. The rearrangement uses TRBV19 and TRBJ1-2; 7 nucleotides agree with TRBD1. The CDR3 totals 13 residues. V lost 6 bases and J lost 9; bases outside the gene matches: 10. Germline V gene sequence: CDR1 LNHDA, CDR2 SQIVND (reference sequence).

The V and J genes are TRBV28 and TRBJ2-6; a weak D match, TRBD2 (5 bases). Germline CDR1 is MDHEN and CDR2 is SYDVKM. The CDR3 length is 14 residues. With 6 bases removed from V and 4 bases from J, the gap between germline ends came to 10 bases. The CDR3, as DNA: TGTGCCAGCAGGAGGGCGTCCGGGGCCAACGTCCTGACTTTC. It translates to CASRRASGANVLTF.

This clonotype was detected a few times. The DNA of the CDR3 is TGCAGTGCTAGTGGGACAGGGCCCTACGAGCAGTACTTC. Protein product: CSASGTGPYEQYF. This chain connects TRBV20-1 to TRBJ2-7; 9 nucleotides line up with TRBD1. With 3 bases clipped from V and 2 bases from J, the junction kept 2 bases outside the gene matches. CDR1 is DFQATT and CDR2 is SNEGSKA in the germline V gene (reference sequence). The CDR3 totals 13 residues.

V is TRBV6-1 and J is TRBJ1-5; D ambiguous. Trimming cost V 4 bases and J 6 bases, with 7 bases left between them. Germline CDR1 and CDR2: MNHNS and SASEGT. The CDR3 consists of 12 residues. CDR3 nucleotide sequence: TGTGCCAGCAGTGGAACAGTTCAGCCCCAGCATTTT. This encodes CASSGTVQPQHF.

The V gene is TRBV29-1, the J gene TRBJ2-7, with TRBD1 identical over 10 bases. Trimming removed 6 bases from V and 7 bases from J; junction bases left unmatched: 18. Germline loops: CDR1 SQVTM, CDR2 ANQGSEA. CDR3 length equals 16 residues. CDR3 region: CSVDLTGQGPPGEQYF. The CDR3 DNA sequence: TGCAGCGTGGACTTAACGGGACAGGGGCCCCCAGGAGAGCAGTACTTC.

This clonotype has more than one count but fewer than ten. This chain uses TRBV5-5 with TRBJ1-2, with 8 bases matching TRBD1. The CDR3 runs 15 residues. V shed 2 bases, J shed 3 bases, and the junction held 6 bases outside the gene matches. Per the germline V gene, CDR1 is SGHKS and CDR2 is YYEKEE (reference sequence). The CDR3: CASSLTQGADYGYTF. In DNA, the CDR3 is TGTGCCAGCAGCTTAACGCAGGGGGCTGACTATGGCTACACCTTC.

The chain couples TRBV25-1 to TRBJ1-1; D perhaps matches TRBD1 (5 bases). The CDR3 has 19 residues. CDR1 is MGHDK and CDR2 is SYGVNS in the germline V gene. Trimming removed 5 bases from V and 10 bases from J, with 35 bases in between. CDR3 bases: TGTGCCAGCAGTTATCGTCGCACTAGGTTCTTCCGGGGCGCGGCGGCAGCTTTCTTT. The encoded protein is CASSYRRTRFFRGAAAAFF.

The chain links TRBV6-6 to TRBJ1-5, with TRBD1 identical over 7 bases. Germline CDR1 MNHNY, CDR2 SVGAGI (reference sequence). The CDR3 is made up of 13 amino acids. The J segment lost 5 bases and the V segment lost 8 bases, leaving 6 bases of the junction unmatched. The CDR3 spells CASSGQIHQPQHF. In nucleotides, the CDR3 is TGTGCCAGCTCGGGACAGATACATCAGCCCCAGCATTTT.

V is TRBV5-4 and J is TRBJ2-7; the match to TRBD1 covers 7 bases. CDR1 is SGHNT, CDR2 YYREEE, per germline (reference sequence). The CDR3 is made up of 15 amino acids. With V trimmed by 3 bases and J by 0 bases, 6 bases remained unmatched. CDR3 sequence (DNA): TGTGCCAGCAGCTCGGGACAGAGCTTCTCCTACGAGCAGTACTTC. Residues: CASSSGQSFSYEQYF.

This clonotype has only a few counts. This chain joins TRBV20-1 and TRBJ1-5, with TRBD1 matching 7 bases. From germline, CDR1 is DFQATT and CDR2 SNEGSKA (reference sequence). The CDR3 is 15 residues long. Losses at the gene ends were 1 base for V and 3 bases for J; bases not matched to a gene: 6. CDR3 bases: TGCAGTGCTAGAGTTGCTGACAGGGACAATCAGCCCCAGCATTTT. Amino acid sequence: CSARVADRDNQPQHF.

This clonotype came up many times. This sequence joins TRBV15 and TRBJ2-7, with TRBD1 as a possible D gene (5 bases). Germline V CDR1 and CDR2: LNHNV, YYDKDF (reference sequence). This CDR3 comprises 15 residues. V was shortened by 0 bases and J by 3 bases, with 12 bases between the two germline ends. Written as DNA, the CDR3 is TGTGCCACCAGCAGAGATGGAAAGGGGAACTACGAGCAGTACTTC. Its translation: CATSRDGKGNYEQYF.

The CDR3 nucleotides are TGCGCCGGGAGGGTGTTTAATGGCTACACCTTC. It specifies CAGRVFNGYTF. The chain couples TRBV10-1 to TRBJ1-2; no reliable D call. Deletions cut 11 bases from V and 6 bases from J, with 13 bases between. The CDR3 has 11 amino acids. In germline, CDR1 is WNHNN, CDR2 SYGVQD (reference sequence).

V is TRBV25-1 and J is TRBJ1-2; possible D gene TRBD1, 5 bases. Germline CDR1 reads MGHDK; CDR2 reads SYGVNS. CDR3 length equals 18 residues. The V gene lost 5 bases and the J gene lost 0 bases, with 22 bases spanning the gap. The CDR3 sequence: CASSPAVFRGQANYGYTF. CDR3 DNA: TGTGCCAGCAGTCCGGCCGTTTTTAGGGGTCAAGCTAACTATGGCTACACCTTC.

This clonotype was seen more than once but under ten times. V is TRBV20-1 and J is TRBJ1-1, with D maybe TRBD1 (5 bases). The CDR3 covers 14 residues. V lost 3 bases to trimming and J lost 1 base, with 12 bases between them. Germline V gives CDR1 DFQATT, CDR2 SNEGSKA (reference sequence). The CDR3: CSASRPGANTEAFF. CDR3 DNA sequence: TGCAGTGCTAGCCGGCCCGGGGCGAACACTGAAGCTTTCTTT.

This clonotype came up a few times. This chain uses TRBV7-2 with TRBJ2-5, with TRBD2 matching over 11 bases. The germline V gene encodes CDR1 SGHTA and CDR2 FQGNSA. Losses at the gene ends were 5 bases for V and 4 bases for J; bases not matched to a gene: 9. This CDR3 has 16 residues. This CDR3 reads CASSLSGRALVETQYF. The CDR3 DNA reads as TGTGCCAGCAGCCTTAGCGGGAGGGCCCTCGTAGAGACCCAGTACTTC. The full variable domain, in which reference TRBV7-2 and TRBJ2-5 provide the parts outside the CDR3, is GAGVSQSPSNKVTEKGKDVELRCDPISGHTALYWYRQSLGQGLEFLIYFQGNSAPDKSGLPSDRFSAERTGGSVSTLTIQRTQQEDSAVYLCASSLSGRALVETQYFGPGTRLLVL.

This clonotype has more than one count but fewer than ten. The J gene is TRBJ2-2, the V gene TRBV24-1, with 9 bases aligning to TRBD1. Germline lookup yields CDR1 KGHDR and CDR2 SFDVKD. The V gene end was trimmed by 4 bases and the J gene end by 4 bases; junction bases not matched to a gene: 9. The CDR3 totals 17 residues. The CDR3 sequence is CATSDQGTGRFTGELFF. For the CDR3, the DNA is TGTGCCACCAGTGACCAGGGGACAGGGCGGTTCACCGGGGAGCTGTTTTTT.

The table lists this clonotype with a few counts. CDR3 sequence (DNA): TGTGCCAGCAGTGGACTAGTCACGGGGGAGCAGTACTTC. Its translation: CASSGLVTGEQYF. The chain uses TRBV2 and TRBJ2-7; maybe TRBD2 (6 bases). This CDR3 has 13 amino acids. Germline V gene data show CDR1 as SNHLY and CDR2 as FYNNEI. Trimming took 4 bases from V and 7 from J, leaving 14 bases between them. Full variable domain (rest looked up from reference TRBV2 and TRBJ2-7): EPEVTQTPSHQVTQMGQEVILRCVPISNHLYFYWYRQILGQKVEFLVSFYNNEISEKSEIFDDQFSVERPDGSNFTLKIRSTKLEDSAMYFCASSGLVTGEQYFGPGTRLTVT.

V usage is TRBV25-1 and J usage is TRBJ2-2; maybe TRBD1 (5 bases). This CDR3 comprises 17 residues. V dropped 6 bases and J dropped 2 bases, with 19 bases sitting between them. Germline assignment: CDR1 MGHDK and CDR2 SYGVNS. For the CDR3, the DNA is TGTGCCAGCAGGATCAGGGTGACTCCCATCAACACCGGGGAGCTGTTTTTT. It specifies CASRIRVTPINTGELFF. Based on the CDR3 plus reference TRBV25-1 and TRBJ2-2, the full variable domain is EADIYQTPRYLVIGTGKKITLECSQTMGHDKMYWYQQDPGMELHLIHYSYGVNSTEKGDLSSESTVSRIRTEHFPLTLESARPSHTSQYLCASRIRVTPINTGELFFGEGSRLTVL.

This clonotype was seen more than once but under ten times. This CDR3 is CASRSGSRETQYF. CDR3 coding DNA: TGTGCCAGCAGGTCCGGGTCCAGGGAGACCCAGTACTTC. This chain joins TRBV28 and TRBJ2-5; D gene uncertain. The CDR3 loop spans 13 amino acids. V gave up 6 bases and J gave up 5 bases, with 13 bases separating them. CDR1 and CDR2 (germline): MDHEN, SYDVKM.

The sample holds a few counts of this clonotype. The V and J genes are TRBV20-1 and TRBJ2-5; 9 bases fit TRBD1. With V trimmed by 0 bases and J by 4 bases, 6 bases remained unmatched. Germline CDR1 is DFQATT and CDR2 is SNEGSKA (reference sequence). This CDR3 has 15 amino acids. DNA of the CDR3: TGCAGTGCTAGAGATCAGCGACAGGGGGGAGAGACCCAGTACTTC. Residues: CSARDQRQGGETQYF.

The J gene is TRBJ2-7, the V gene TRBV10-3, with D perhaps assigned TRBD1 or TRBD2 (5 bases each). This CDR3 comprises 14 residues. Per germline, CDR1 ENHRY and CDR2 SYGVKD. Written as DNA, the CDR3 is TGTGCAGAACCGAGGGGTGTGGGAACCTACGAGCAGTACTTC. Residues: CAEPRGVGTYEQYF.

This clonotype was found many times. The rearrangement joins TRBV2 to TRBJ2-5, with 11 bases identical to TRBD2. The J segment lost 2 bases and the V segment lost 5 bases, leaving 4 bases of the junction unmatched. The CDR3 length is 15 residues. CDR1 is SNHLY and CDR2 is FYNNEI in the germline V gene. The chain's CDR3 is CASSRLAGRQETQYF. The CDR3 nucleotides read TGTGCCAGCAGTCGACTAGCGGGAAGACAAGAGACCCAGTACTTC.

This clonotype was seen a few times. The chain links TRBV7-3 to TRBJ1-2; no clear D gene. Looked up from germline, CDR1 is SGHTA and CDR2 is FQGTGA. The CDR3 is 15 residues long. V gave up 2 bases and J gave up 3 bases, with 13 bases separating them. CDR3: CASSLRPGGDYGYTF. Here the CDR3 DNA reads TGTGCCAGCAGCTTACGTCCAGGTGGTGACTATGGCTACACCTTC.

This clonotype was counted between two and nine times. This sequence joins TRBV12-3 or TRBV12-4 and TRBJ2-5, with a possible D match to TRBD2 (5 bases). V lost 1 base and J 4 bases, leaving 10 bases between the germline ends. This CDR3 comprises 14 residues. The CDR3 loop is CASSLGNEGETQYF. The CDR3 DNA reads TGTGCCAGCAGTTTAGGGAACGAGGGAGAGACCCAGTACTTC.

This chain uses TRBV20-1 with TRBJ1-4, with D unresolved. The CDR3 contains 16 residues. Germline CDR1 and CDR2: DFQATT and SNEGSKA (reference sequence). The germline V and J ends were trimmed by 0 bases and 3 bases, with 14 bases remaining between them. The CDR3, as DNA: TGCAGTGCTAGAGATCCGGCAAAGGATCCTAATGAAAAACTGTTTTTT. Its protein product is CSARDPAKDPNEKLFF.